The clone carrying this T cell receptor beta chain was observed a handful of times. The data stem from a study of HIV-infected patients and healthy controls. Each CDR3 protein is one row after TCRdb ran MiXCR on the 5' RACE reads. This sample carries 65,000 to 70,000 distinct CDR3 sequences, approximately 15% of them seen once, and the ten largest clones take around 6%. The CDR3 spans 14 residues. The germline gives CDR1 SGHKS, CDR2 YYEKEE (reference sequence). Trimming pared 7 bases from V and 0 bases from J, leaving 13 bases between. The sample consisted of CD4+ T cells from blood. The chain is built from TRBV5-5 and TRBJ1-1, with unresolved D. This sequence was found in a human donor in good health. The CDR3 protein is CASGLGLLNTEAFF. The CDR3 bases are TGTGCCAGCGGACTCGGACTCTTGAACACTGAAGCTTTCTTT. Looking up the rest from reference TRBV5-5 and TRBJ1-1 gives the full variable domain: DAGVTQSPTHLIKTRGQQVTLRCSPISGHKSVSWYQQVLGQGPQFIFQYYEKEERGRGNFPDRFSARQFPNYSSELNVNALLLGDSALYLCASGLGLLNTEAFFGQGTRLTVV.